These 3 T cell receptor beta chains were all obtained from the same sample, sequenced in a study of T-cell memory formation after mild COVID-19. TCRdb recomputed calls from the 5' RACE reads with MiXCR, one row per CDR3 protein. This table holds about 470,000 distinct CDR3 sequences, 18% found once. The specimen was PBMCs or a T cell subset sorted from them (not recorded which). The receptors originated from an adult woman who had mild COVID-19 (a few samples of this study predate the infection). Cell type and time point are not known.

This clonotype was counted only a few times. The chain is built from TRBV6-6 and TRBJ2-7; tentatively, D is TRBD1 (6 bases). CDR1 and CDR2 (germline): MNHNY, SVGAGI (reference sequence). The length of the CDR3 is 14 residues. V was cut by 5 bases and J by 3 bases, with 14 bases left in between. The DNA of the CDR3 is TGTGCCAGCAGTCCCAGGGGTGCCCTCTACGAGCAGTACTTC. This sequence encodes CASSPRGALYEQYF.

The chain combines TRBV7-9 with TRBJ2-6, with 8 bases matching TRBD1. The CDR3 length is 17 residues. The trim removed 4 bases at V and 2 bases at J, leaving 7 bases unmatched. Germline CDR1 and CDR2: SEHNR and FQNEAQ (reference sequence). In DNA, the CDR3 is TGTGCCAGCAGCTCCCGACAGGGGCTAACTGGGGCCAACGTCCTGACTTTC. It translates to CASSSRQGLTGANVLTF.

The chain combines TRBV27 with TRBJ1-6; tentatively, D is TRBD1 (5 bases). V was pared by 10 bases and J by 0 bases, with 13 bases between. Looked up from germline, CDR1 is MNHEY and CDR2 is SMNVEV (reference sequence). This CDR3 comprises 15 residues. The CDR3 nucleotides are TGTGCCACGGGGGGGAAAGCCTCCTATAATTCACCCCTCCACTTT. Translating gives CATGGKASYNSPLHF.